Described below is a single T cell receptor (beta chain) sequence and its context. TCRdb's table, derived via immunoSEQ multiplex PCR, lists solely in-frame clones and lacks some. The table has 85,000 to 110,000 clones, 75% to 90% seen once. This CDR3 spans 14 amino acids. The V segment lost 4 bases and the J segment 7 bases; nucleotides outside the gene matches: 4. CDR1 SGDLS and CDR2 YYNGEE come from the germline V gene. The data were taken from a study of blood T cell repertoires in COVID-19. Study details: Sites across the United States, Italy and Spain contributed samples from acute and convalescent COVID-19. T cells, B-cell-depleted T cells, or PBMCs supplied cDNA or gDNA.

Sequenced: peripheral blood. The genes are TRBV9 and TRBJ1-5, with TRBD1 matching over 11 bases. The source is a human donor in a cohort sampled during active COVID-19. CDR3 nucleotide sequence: TGTGCCAGCAGCCCAGGGACAGGGGGGCAGCCCCAGCATTTT. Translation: CASSPGTGGQPQHF.